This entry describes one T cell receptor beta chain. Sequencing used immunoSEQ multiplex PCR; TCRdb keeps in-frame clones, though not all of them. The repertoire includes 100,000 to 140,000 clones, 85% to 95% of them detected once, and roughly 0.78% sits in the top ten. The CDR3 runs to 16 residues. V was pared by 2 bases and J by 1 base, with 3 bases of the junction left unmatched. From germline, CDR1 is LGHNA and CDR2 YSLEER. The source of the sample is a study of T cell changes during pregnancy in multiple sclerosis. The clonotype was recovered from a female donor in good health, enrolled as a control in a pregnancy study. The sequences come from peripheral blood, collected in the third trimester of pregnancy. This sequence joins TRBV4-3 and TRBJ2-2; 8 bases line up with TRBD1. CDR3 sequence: CASSQSGTGNTGELFF. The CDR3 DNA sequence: TGCGCCAGCAGCCAATCCGGGACAGGGAACACCGGGGAGCTGTTTTTT.